This entry is about one TCR beta chain. Its target is not known. These data are taken from a study of cytomegalovirus exposure and HLA in healthy donors. Broader study findings: A few chains linked to CMV were shown in vitro to be specific for CMV antigens.

Profiled with immunoSEQ multiplex PCR; TCRdb holds only in-frame clones, not every one. Of 200,000 or so clones listed, more than 65% are singletons. CDR3 length equals 15 residues. The junction had 5 bases not matched to a gene; V was cut back by 4 bases and J by 1 base. The V gene's germline CDR1 is KGHSH and CDR2 LQKENI. Sequenced input: PBMCs. The chain uses TRBV18 and TRBJ1-2; 8 bases align to TRBD1. The receptor comes from a young woman in good health and CMV-seropositive. In DNA form, the CDR3 reads TGTGCCAGCTCACTAGGGACAGGTGGTAACTATGGCTACACCTTC. Protein product: CASSLGTGGNYGYTF.